This T cell receptor beta chain was sequenced for a study of T cell changes during pregnancy in multiple sclerosis. Sequencing used immunoSEQ multiplex PCR; TCRdb keeps in-frame clones, though not all of them. The table has roughly 64,000 clones, over 95% seen once. The CDR3 length is 10 residues. The germline gives CDR1 SNHLY, CDR2 FYNNEI. This sequence joins TRBV2 and TRBJ1-1; D uncertain. The sample was CD8+ T cells from peripheral blood mononuclear cells, taken after pregnancy. The sequence was collected from a female donor with multiple sclerosis, enrolled in a pregnancy study. The CDR3 spells CATEATEAFF. In DNA form, the CDR3 reads TGTGCGACCGAGGCCACTGAAGCTTTCTTT. Supplemented by reference TRBV2 and TRBJ1-1, the full variable domain reads EPEVTQTPSHQVTQMGQEVILRCVPISNHLYFYWYRQILGQKVEFLVSFYNNEISEKSEIFDDQFSVERPDGSNFTLKIRSTKLEDSAMYFCATEATEAFFGQGTRLTVV.